This T cell receptor beta chain derives from a study of T cell repertoires in cytomegalovirus infection. Study-level background: Public TCR beta signatures were indicative of both CMV infection and a matching HLA type. Study-wide findings and caveats: CMV-specific TCR beta clonotypes restricted by HLA-C were the ones dominating the ex vivo response.

In the case of this clonotype: The antigen remains unidentified.

Each CDR3 protein gets one entry after TCRdb re-called the reads with MiXCR. The sample has 510,000 or so distinct CDR3 sequences, approximately 25% seen once. CDR1 is KGHSH, CDR2 LQKENI, per germline. The CDR3 consists of 14 residues. V gave up 3 bases and J gave up 6 bases, with 14 bases separating them. This receptor was identified in a human donor in good health (CMV status not recorded). Some clones in this sample may be carry-over from other donors' samples. The chain uses TRBV18 and TRBJ1-1; D uncertain. Sequenced sample: PBMCs. The CDR3 DNA follows: TGTGCCAGCTCACCCGTGGGTGATTCTGCTGAAGCTTTCTTT. This translates into CASSPVGDSAEAFF. The entire variable domain, with the rest obtained from reference TRBV18 and TRBJ1-1, is as follows: NAGVMQNPRHLVRRRGQEARLRCSPMKGHSHVYWYRQLPEEGLKFMVYLQKENIIDESGMPKERFSAEFPKEGPSILRIQQVVRGDSAAYFCASSPVGDSAEAFFGQGTRLTVV.